The clone carrying this T cell receptor beta chain was seen repeatedly, ten times or more. Antigen: not known. TCRdb analysed the 5' RACE reads with MiXCR anew, one entry per CDR3 protein. Altogether 150,000 to 200,000 distinct CDR3 sequences are present, about 20% being singletons, with the ten largest covering 4.3%. These data originate in a study of CD8 T cells in ankylosing spondylitis. General study results and limits: For ankylosing spondylitis blood, a TCR beta motif of 7 or 8 highly homologous variants appeared characteristic. In peripheral blood, disease-linked CD8+ clones occurred at relatively low frequencies. Earlier authors reported some of these motif variants in reactive arthritis synovial fluid and blood.

This receptor was taken from a male donor aged 10-35 years with ankylosing spondylitis or in good health (not recorded which). The sample consisted of blood, either unsorted or a sorted T cell fraction (not recorded which).

CDR3 bases: TGCGCCAGCAGCCAAGATTCAGGAAACACTGAAGCTTTCTTT. Protein: CASSQDSGNTEAFF. The genes are TRBV4-3 and TRBJ1-1; D remains unclear. The germline V gene encodes CDR1 LGHNA and CDR2 YSLEER. This CDR3 spans 14 amino acids. V lost 0 bases and J 2 bases, leaving 7 bases between the germline ends.